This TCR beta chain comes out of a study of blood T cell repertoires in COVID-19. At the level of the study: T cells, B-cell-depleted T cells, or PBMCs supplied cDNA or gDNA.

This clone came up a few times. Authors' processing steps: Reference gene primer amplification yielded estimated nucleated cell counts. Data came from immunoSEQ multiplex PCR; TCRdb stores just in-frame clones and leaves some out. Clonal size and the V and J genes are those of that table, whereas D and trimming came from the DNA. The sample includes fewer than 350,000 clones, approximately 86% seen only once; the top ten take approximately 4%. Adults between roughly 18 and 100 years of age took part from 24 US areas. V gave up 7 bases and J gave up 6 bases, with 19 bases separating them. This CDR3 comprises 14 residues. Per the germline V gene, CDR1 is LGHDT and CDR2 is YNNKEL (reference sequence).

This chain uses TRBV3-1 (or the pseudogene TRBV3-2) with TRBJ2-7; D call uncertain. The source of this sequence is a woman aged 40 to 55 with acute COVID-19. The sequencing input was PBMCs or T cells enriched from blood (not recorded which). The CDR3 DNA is TGTGCCAGCACCCTTAACCCAGATGCAGGCGAGCAGTACTTC. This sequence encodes CASTLNPDAGEQYF.